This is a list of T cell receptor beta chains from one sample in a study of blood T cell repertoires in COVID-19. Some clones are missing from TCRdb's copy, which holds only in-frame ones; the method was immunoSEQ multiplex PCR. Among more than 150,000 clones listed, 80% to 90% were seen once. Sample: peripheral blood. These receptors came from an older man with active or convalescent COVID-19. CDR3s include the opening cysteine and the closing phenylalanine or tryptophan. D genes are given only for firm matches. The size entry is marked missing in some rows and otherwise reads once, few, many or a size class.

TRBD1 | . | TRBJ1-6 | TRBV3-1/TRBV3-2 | TGTGCCAGCAGCCAAGATAAGGGGGCCGCCTATAATTCACCCCTCCACTTT | CASSQDKGAAYNSPLHF
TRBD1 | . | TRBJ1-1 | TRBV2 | TGTGCCAGCAGGGAAGGCCGGGACAGGGACACTGAAGCTTTCTTT | CASREGRDRDTEAFF
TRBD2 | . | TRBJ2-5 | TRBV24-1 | TGTGCCACCACCTCAGGGACTAGCGGTGAGACCCAGTACTTC | CATTSGTSGETQYF
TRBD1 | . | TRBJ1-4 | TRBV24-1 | TGTGCCACCAGTGACACGACAGGGGGACGTGAAAAACTGTTTTTT | CATSDTTGGREKLFF
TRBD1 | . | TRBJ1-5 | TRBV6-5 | TGTGCCAGCAGGAGGACAGGCCTTAGCAATCAGCCCCAGCATTTT | CASRRTGLSNQPQHF
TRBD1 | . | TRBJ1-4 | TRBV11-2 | TGTGCCAGCAGCCCTGGACAGGGTGAAGAAAAACTGTTTTTT | CASSPGQGEEKLFF
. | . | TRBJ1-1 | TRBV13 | TGTGCCAGCAGCCGGGGGAAACGGACTGAAGCTTTCTTT | CASSRGKRTEAFF
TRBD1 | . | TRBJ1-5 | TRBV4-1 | TGCGCCAGCAGCCATAGCGACAGGGGGCTACATCAGCCCCAGCATTTT | CASSHSDRGLHQPQHF
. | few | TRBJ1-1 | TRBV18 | TGTGCCAGCTCACCAATACACCAGAACACTGAAGCTTTCTTT | CASSPIHQNTEAFF
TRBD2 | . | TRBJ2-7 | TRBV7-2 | TGTGCCAGCAGCCTGGTAGCGGGGGGGTTGGGCTACGAGCAGTACTTC | CASSLVAGGLGYEQYF
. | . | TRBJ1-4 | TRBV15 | TGTGCCACCAGCAGGCACAGTGGCAATGAAAAACTGTTTTTT | CATSRHSGNEKLFF